This T cell receptor (beta chain) is from a study of shared clonotypes between healthy human individuals. The method was immunoSEQ multiplex PCR; TCRdb's version includes in-frame clones alone and lacks a portion of them. The profile shows around 700,000 clones, less than 80% of them singletons. Of note for this clone: Its antigen is not identified.

Trimming cost V 8 bases and J 7 bases; bases outside gene matches: 11. The CDR3 runs to 15 residues. The germline gives CDR1 MDHEN, CDR2 SYDVKM. Study-wide findings and caveats: The authors sampled blood alone, and tissue repertoires likely differ.

The sequenced material came from memory CD4+ T cells sorted from blood. Subset reported: CD45RA-negative fraction. This clonotype originated in a woman in her twenties or thirties in good health. V usage is TRBV28 and J usage is TRBJ1-4; 9 bases agree with TRBD1. The CDR3 bases are TGTGCCAGCGGCGACGTCGGGACAGGGATTGAAAAACTGTTTTTT. Its translation: CASGDVGTGIEKLFF.